This TCR beta chain was sequenced in a study of blood T cell repertoires in COVID-19. Across the whole study: Samples representing acute and convalescent COVID-19 were sourced from the United States, Italy and Spain. In each case, the material was cDNA or gDNA derived from T cells, B-cell-depleted T cells, or PBMCs.

Per the study methods: Amplified reference gene primers provided the basis for estimating nucleated cell counts. The repertoire was sequenced with immunoSEQ multiplex PCR; TCRdb's copy has only in-frame clones and lacks some. The V and J calls and the clone size are those of that table, but D and trimming were determined from the DNA. The data hold roughly 200,000 clones, with around nine tenths observed a single time. There are 15 residues in the CDR3. From germline, CDR1 is LNHDA and CDR2 SQIVND (reference sequence). V was pared by 5 bases and J by 4 bases, with 5 bases of the junction left unmatched.

This receptor was identified in a man aged 60 to 75 who had recovered from COVID-19. Sample: peripheral blood. The rearrangement joins TRBV19 to TRBJ1-5; 10 positions agree with TRBD1. For the CDR3, the DNA is TGTGCCAGTAGTGCCCGGGGACAGGGGAATCAGCCCCAGCATTTT. As protein: CASSARGQGNQPQHF.